The entry below gives a single T cell receptor beta chain sequence along with its context. The data were taken from a study of blood T cell repertoires in COVID-19. The overall study: PBMCs, B-cell-depleted T cells, or T cells were the source of the cDNA or gDNA that made up the material.

Authors' analysis steps: Nucleated cell counts were estimated from reference gene primer amplification. Only in-frame clones appear in the TCRdb table, and some are missing; sequencing was by immunoSEQ multiplex PCR. Clone size and V and J calls were adopted from that table, with D and trimming inferred from the DNA. The sample holds nearly 80,000 clones, about 93% seen once. Germline trimming cut 1 base from V and 6 bases from J; bases unmatched to any gene: 5. Germline CDR1 is SGHVS and CDR2 is FQNEAQ. The CDR3 contains 15 residues. Sequenced input: peripheral blood. The gene calls are TRBV7-8 and TRBJ1-1; TRBD1 aligns across 10 bases. This clonotype was sampled from an elderly woman with acute or convalescent COVID-19. CDR3 nucleotides: TGTGCCAGCAGCTTAGTTGGGACAGGGGTCGCTGAAGCTTTCTTT. The encoded protein is CASSLVGTGVAEAFF.